This record looks at one T cell receptor beta chain sequence and its context. Treatment in this sample: 19 received Ad26.COV2.S at low or high dose, single or two shots; roughly five received placebo; per-sample allocation not given. The samples were gathered on day 63 after the first injection of vaccine or placebo. This sample is part of a study of Ad26.COV2.S vaccination and SARS-CoV-2 variants. Measured with immunoSEQ multiplex PCR; TCRdb has only the in-frame clones, and not every one. The table includes hundreds of thousands of clones, roughly 90% detected once. The material was peripheral blood, obtained in a trial of Ad26.COV2.S vaccine versus placebo. The origin of this receptor is a person between 18 and 60 years old who received the Ad26.COV2.S COVID-19 vaccine or a placebo.

The CDR3 loop reads CASSLIGATNEKLFF. In DNA form, the CDR3 reads TGCGCCAGCAGCTTGATTGGGGCGACTAATGAAAAACTGTTTTTT. The chain couples TRBV5-1 to TRBJ1-4; TRBD1 might be the D (5 bases). V was cut by 1 base and J by 2 bases, with 9 bases left in between. CDR1 is SGHRS, CDR2 YFSETQ, per germline. CDR3 length equals 15 residues.